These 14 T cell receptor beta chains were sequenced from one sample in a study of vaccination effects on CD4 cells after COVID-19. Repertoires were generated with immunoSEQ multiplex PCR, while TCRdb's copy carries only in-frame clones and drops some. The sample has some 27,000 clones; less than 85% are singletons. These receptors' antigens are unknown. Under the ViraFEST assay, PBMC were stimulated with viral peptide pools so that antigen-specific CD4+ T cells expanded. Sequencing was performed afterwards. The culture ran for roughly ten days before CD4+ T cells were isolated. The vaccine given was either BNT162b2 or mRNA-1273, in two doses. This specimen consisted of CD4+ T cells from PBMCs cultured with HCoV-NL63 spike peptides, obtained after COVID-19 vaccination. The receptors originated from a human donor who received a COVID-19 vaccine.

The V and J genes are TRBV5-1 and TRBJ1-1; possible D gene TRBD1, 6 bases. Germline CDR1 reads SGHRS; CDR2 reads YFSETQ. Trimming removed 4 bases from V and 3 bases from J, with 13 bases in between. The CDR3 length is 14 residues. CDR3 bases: TGCGCCAGCAGCACGGGTGGGGGCGACACTGAAGCTTTCTTT. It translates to CASSTGGGDTEAFF.

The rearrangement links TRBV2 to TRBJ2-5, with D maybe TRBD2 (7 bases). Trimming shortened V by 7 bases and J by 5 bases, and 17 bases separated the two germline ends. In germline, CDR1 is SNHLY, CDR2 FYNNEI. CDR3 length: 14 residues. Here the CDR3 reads CASNPTSGGETQYF. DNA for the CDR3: TGTGCCAGCAACCCCACGTCGGGGGGCGAGACCCAGTACTTC.

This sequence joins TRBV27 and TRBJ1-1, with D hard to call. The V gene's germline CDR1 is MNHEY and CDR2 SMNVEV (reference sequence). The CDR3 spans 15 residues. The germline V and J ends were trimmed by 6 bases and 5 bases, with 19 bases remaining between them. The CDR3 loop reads CASRFISTSGTEAFF. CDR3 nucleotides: TGTGCCAGCAGGTTTATATCGACGAGCGGAACTGAAGCTTTCTTT.

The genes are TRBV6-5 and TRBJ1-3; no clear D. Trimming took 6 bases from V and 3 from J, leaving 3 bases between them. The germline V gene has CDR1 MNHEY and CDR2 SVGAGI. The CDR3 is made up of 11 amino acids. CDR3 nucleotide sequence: TGTGCCAGCAGGAATGGAAACACCATATATTTT. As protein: CASRNGNTIYF.

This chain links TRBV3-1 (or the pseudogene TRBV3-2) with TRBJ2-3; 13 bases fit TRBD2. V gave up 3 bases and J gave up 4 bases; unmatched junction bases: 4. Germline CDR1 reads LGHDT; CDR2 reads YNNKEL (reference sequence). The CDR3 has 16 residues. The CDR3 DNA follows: TGTGCCAGCAGCCATGGGACTAGCGGGACGTCAGATACGCAGTATTTT. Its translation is CASSHGTSGTSDTQYF.

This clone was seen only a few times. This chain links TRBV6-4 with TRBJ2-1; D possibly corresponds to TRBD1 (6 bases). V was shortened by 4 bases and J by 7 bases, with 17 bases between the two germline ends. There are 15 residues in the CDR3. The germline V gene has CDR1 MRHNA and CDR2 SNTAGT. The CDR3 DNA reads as TGTGCCAGCAGTGCTCAGGGGCGGAGCGGAAATGAGCAGTTCTTC. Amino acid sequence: CASSAQGRSGNEQFF.

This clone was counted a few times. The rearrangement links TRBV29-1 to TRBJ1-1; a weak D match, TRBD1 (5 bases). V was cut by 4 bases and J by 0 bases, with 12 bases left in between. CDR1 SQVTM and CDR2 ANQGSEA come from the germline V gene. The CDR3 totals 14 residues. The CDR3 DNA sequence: TGCAGCGTTGGGGGACGTGTCATGAACACTGAAGCTTTCTTT. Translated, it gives CSVGGRVMNTEAFF.

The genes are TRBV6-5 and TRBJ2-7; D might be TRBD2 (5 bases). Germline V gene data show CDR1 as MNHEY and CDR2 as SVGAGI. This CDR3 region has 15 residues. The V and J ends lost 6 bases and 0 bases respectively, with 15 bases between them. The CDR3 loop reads CASREVPNYSYEQYF. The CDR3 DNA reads TGTGCCAGCAGGGAGGTCCCAAATTACTCCTACGAGCAGTACTTC.

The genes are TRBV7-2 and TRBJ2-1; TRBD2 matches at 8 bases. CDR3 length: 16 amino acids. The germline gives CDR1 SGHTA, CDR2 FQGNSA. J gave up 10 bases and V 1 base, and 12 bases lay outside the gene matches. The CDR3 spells CASSLETRAGGVEQFF. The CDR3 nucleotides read TGTGCCAGCAGCTTAGAAACGCGTGCCGGGGGGGTGGAGCAGTTCTTC.

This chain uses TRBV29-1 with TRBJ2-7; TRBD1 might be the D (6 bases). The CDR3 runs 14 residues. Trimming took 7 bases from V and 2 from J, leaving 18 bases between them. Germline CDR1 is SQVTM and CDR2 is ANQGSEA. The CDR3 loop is CSGEPRDIAYEQYF. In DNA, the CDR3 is TGCAGCGGGGAGCCCCGGGACATAGCCTACGAGCAGTACTTC.

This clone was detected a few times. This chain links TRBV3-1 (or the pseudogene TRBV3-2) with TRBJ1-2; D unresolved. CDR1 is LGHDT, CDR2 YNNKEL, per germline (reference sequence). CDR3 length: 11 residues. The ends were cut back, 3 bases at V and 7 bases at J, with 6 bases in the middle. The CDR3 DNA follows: TGTGCCAGCAGCCAGTACATTGGCTACACCTTC. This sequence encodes CASSQYIGYTF.

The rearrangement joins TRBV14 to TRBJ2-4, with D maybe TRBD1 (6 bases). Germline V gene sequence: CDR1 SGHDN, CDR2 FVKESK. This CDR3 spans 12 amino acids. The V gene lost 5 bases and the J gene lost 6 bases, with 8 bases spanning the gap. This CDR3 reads CASSVGGNIQYF. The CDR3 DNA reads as TGTGCCAGCAGCGTAGGGGGAAACATTCAGTACTTC.

In DNA, the CDR3 is TGCGCCAGCAGCTTGGACGGGGGAGTCAGGTTCAGAGCGCAGTATTTT. This gives the protein CASSLDGGVRFRAQYF. The chain couples TRBV5-1 to TRBJ2-3; D perhaps matches TRBD2 (6 bases). The germline gives CDR1 SGHRS, CDR2 YFSETQ. This CDR3 is built from 16 residues. The V end was cut by 0 bases, the J end by 10 bases, with 21 bases between.

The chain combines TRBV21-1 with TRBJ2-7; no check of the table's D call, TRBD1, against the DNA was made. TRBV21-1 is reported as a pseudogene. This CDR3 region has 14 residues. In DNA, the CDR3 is TGTGCCAGCAGCACCGGGACAGGGTCCTACGAGCAGTACTTC. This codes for CASSTGTGSYEQYF.